Here is one TCR beta chain with its context. Its antigen is undetermined. The assay was immunoSEQ multiplex PCR, and TCRdb's table has in-frame clones only and misses some. The sample holds nearly 25,000 clones, 75% to 85% seen once. Every patient had mismatch repair deficiency by PCR or immunohistochemistry. TCR sequencing covered a few patients who responded to pembrolizumab. This sample was included in a study of PD-1 blockade in mismatch repair-deficient tumors. Study-wide context: Patients had eleven to twelve mismatch repair-deficient cancer types, all previously treated and progressing.

Looked up from germline, CDR1 is SGHTA and CDR2 is FQGTGA. V lost 6 bases and J 5 bases, leaving 12 bases between the germline ends. There are 13 residues in the CDR3. Study-level points and caveats: After pembrolizumab, tumor-resident clones rose rapidly, then generally contracted before radiologic responses.

The chain couples TRBV7-3 to TRBJ2-3, with a possible D match to TRBD2 (6 bases). Sample: peripheral blood, taken 12 weeks after starting pembrolizumab. This TCR came from an adult with mismatch repair-deficient cancer. CDR3 amino acids: CASSSTGLDTQYF. The CDR3, as DNA: TGTGCCAGCAGTTCCACGGGACTAGATACGCAGTATTTT.